This T cell receptor beta chain was sequenced in a study of blood T cell repertoires in COVID-19. Those who participated ranged in age from roughly 18 to 100 years and resided in about two dozen US areas. Assignments of participants to cohorts depended upon their own reported clinical history. Recovered Cohort 3 donors showed two negative PCRs, clearance, or symptom resolution. V dropped 10 bases and J dropped 8 bases, with 10 bases sitting between them. Germline CDR1 KGHDR, CDR2 SFDVKD. The CDR3 is 10 amino acids. Per the original data handling: Reference gene primer amplification in the assay estimated nucleated cell counts. Generated by immunoSEQ multiplex PCR, the TCRdb table keeps only in-frame clones and is missing some. The V and J calls and clone size are taken from that table; D and trimming were inferred from the DNA. The repertoire holds about 360,000 clones, with about 89% as singletons.

The chain is built from TRBV24-1 and TRBJ1-2; no definite D call. The sample taken for sequencing was PBMCs or T cells enriched from blood (not recorded which). The receptor was derived from a man under 40 who had recovered from COVID-19. The CDR3 region is CATFPFGYTF. The CDR3 DNA sequence: TGTGCCACTTTCCCGTTCGGCTACACCTTC.